Listed here are 29 T cell receptor beta chains from one sample, sequenced in a study of shared clonotypes between healthy human individuals. The method was immunoSEQ multiplex PCR; TCRdb's version includes in-frame clones alone and lacks a portion of them. The top ten clones hold under 1.5% of a sample with around 2,000,000 clones, about 95% of them seen once. Only CD45RO-negative cells positively selected for CCR7 counted as naive CD8 cells, so terminally differentiated effector memory CD45RA+ cells were excluded. The sample consisted of naive CD8+ T cells sorted from blood. These receptors were obtained from a man younger than 30 in good health.

Comments on this clone: Other nucleotide sequences from this sample produce the same CDR3. The V call is TRBV2, the J call TRBJ2-1; TRBD1 agrees at 12 bases. Trimming removed 6 bases from V and 8 bases from J; junction bases left unmatched: 5. CDR1 is SNHLY and CDR2 is FYNNEI in the germline V gene. The CDR3 is 14 amino acids. CDR3 sequence (DNA): TGTGCCAGCAGGCCGGGACAGGGGGCGGATGAGCAGTTCTTC. It translates to CASRPGQGADEQFF. Complete variable domain (other parts from reference TRBV2 and TRBJ2-1): EPEVTQTPSHQVTQMGQEVILRCVPISNHLYFYWYRQILGQKVEFLVSFYNNEISEKSEIFDDQFSVERPDGSNFTLKIRSTKLEDSAMYFCASRPGQGADEQFFGPGTRLTVL.

The J gene is TRBJ2-7, the V gene TRBV28, with TRBD1 identical over 9 bases. This CDR3 is 14 amino acids long. CDR1 is MDHEN, CDR2 SYDVKM, per germline. V was clipped by 3 bases and J by 4 bases; unmatched bases: 4. The CDR3 DNA follows: TGTGCCAGCAGTTTCGGGACAGGGCAGTACGAGCAGTACTTC. As protein: CASSFGTGQYEQYF.

The chain recombines TRBV28 with TRBJ2-1; TRBD2 matches at 8 bases. CDR3 length: 15 residues. Germline CDR1 MDHEN, CDR2 SYDVKM. The V gene end was trimmed by 3 bases and the J gene end by 3 bases; junction bases not matched to a gene: 4. The CDR3 DNA sequence: TGTGCCAGCAGTTTGGCGGGGGGCATCTACAATGAGCAGTTCTTC. This translates into CASSLAGGIYNEQFF.

The table lists this clone with a count of one. This chain connects TRBV9 to TRBJ2-1; 12 nucleotides align to TRBD2. The V segment lost 4 bases and the J segment 6 bases; nucleotides outside the gene matches: 8. This CDR3 is 16 amino acids long. Germline lookup yields CDR1 SGDLS and CDR2 YYNGEE. For the CDR3, the DNA is TGTGCCAGCAGCTCCCTAGCGGGAGGGCCGTCCAATGAGCAGTTCTTC. Its protein is CASSSLAGGPSNEQFF.

This rearrangement joins TRBV10-3 to TRBJ1-1; 7 bases map to TRBD1. The germline gives CDR1 ENHRY, CDR2 SYGVKD. The CDR3 runs to 17 residues. With V trimmed by 6 bases and J by 3 bases, 16 bases remained unmatched. Here the CDR3 reads CAISKDRAGRWDTEAFF. In nucleotides, the CDR3 is TGTGCCATCAGCAAAGACAGGGCTGGAAGGTGGGACACTGAAGCTTTCTTT.

This rearrangement joins TRBV5-4 to TRBJ1-1; the D is unclear. Germline V gene data show CDR1 as SGHNT and CDR2 as YYREEE (reference sequence). Trimming removed 2 bases from V and 3 bases from J, with 11 bases in between. This CDR3 has 14 amino acids. CDR3 coding DNA: TGTGCCAGCAGCTTAGACGGGAGTGACACTGAAGCTTTCTTT. Translated: CASSLDGSDTEAFF. The full variable domain, in which reference TRBV5-4 and TRBJ1-1 provide the parts outside the CDR3, is ETGVTQSPTHLIKTRGQQVTLRCSSQSGHNTVSWYQQALGQGPQFIFQYYREEENGRGNFPPRFSGLQFPNYSSELNVNALELDDSALYLCASSLDGSDTEAFFGQGTRLTVV.

The chain links TRBV10-3 to TRBJ2-1; perhaps TRBD1 as D (6 bases). The CDR3 contains 17 residues. CDR1 and CDR2 (germline): ENHRY, SYGVKD. V lost 6 bases, J lost 5 bases, and 23 bases lay in between. CDR3 sequence: CAIRTPPADTGNNEQFF. The CDR3 coding sequence is TGTGCCATCAGGACCCCCCCCGCGGATACAGGGAACAATGAGCAGTTCTTC.

Concerning this clone: Distinct nucleotide sequences in the sample also encode this CDR3. CDR3 amino acids: CASSFRADYEQYF. The CDR3 DNA is TGCGCCAGCAGCTTTCGGGCCGACTACGAGCAGTACTTC. The chain employs TRBV5-1 and TRBJ2-7; no clear D. This CDR3 has 13 residues. The V end was cut by 2 bases, the J end by 3 bases, with 9 bases between. Germline assignment: CDR1 SGHRS and CDR2 YFSETQ. The full variable domain, its missing parts supplied by reference TRBV5-1 and TRBJ2-7, is KAGVTQTPRYLIKTRGQQVTLSCSPISGHRSVSWYQQTPGQGLQFLFEYFSETQRNKGNFPGRFSGRQFSNSRSEMNVSTLELGDSALYLCASSFRADYEQYFGPGTRLTVT.

The V call is TRBV2, the J call TRBJ2-5; a weak D match, TRBD2 (5 bases). V was shortened by 3 bases and J by 2 bases, with 7 bases between the two germline ends. The CDR3 runs 13 residues. Germline CDR1 reads SNHLY; CDR2 reads FYNNEI. The CDR3 nucleotides are TGTGCCAGCAGTGACGAGGGACAAGAGACCCAGTACTTC. It encodes CASSDEGQETQYF.

V gene TRBV7-3 combines with J gene TRBJ2-2; TRBD2 might be the D (7 bases). The CDR3 covers 15 residues. CDR1 is SGHTA, CDR2 FQGTGA, per germline. V was cut by 5 bases and J by 10 bases, with 20 bases left in between. The CDR3: CASSPPPGEGEELFF. The CDR3, as DNA: TGTGCCAGCAGCCCCCCTCCCGGGGAGGGGGAGGAGCTGTTTTTT.

On this clone itself: One junction end does not reproduce the germline sequence, and a read error may be involved. The genes are TRBV30 and TRBJ1-3; D is ambiguous. This CDR3 is built from 15 residues. CDR1 GTSNPN and CDR2 SVGIG come from the germline V gene (reference sequence). The CDR3 bases are TGTGCCCGGAGTGTACTGGTGGGTCCCGGAAACACCATATATTTT. It yields the protein CARSVLVGPGNTIYF.

The genes are TRBV4-1 and TRBJ1-3, with TRBD1 identical over 8 bases. Germline V lookup: CDR1 MGHRA, CDR2 YSYEKL. This CDR3 spans 16 amino acids. V was clipped by 1 base and J by 4 bases; unmatched bases: 6. The CDR3 reads CASSQGQGLGGNTIYF. CDR3 nucleotide sequence: TGCGCCAGCAGCCAAGGACAGGGGTTGGGAGGAAACACCATATATTTT.

V gene TRBV28 combines with J gene TRBJ1-1; 11 bases align to TRBD1. Germline trimming cut 5 bases from V and 7 bases from J; bases unmatched to any gene: 9. The CDR3 has 15 residues. Germline V CDR1 and CDR2: MDHEN, SYDVKM. CDR3 sequence (DNA): TGTGCCAGCAGTGGACTGGACAGGGGGCTAGGTGAAGCTTTCTTT. It codes for CASSGLDRGLGEAFF.

The chain has TRBV9 and TRBJ2-1; 10 bases agree with TRBD2. Trimming removed 3 bases from V and 4 bases from J; junction bases left unmatched: 13. Germline V gene sequence: CDR1 SGDLS, CDR2 YYNGEE. The CDR3 consists of 18 residues. The CDR3 region is CASSAEGASGSRYNEQFF. In DNA, the CDR3 is TGTGCCAGCAGCGCTGAGGGGGCTAGCGGGAGTCGGTACAATGAGCAGTTCTTC.

V and J are TRBV9 and TRBJ2-5; 9 positions agree with TRBD1. The CDR3 extends over 16 amino acids. Germline V gene sequence: CDR1 SGDLS, CDR2 YYNGEE. V trimming: 5 bases; J trimming: 0 bases; junction bases outside the gene matches: 8. CDR3 nucleotides: TGTGCCAGCAGTGAGGGGGACAGGGTATACCAAGAGACCCAGTACTTC. The encoded protein is CASSEGDRVYQETQYF.

J is TRBJ2-2 and V is TRBV29-1, with a possible D match to TRBD2 (6 bases). The V gene's germline CDR1 is SQVTM and CDR2 ANQGSEA. The CDR3 totals 14 residues. The ends were cut back, 4 bases at V and 1 base at J, with 10 bases in the middle. CDR3: CSVVGDWNTGELFF. CDR3 sequence (DNA): TGCAGCGTTGTTGGGGACTGGAACACCGGGGAGCTGTTTTTT.

The V call is TRBV2, the J call TRBJ2-1; possible D gene TRBD1, 6 bases. The CDR3 is made up of 15 amino acids. V was clipped by 3 bases and J by 4 bases, with 13 bases between them. Germline V gene data show CDR1 as SNHLY and CDR2 as FYNNEI. This chain's CDR3 is CASSDVGAEYNEQFF. In DNA, the CDR3 is TGTGCCAGCAGTGATGTGGGGGCAGAATACAATGAGCAGTTCTTC.

The rearrangement joins TRBV5-5 to TRBJ2-1, with 9 bases aligning to TRBD1. Germline V gene sequence: CDR1 SGHKS, CDR2 YYEKEE (reference sequence). This CDR3 spans 14 amino acids. The trim removed 3 bases at V and 9 bases at J, leaving 7 bases unmatched. Written as DNA, the CDR3 is TGTGCCAGCAGCTCGGGACAGGGTAACGGTGAGCAGTTCTTC. Its protein product is CASSSGQGNGEQFF.

In its sample, this clone was seen once. The chain combines TRBV7-9 with TRBJ2-7; 8 bases line up with TRBD1. The CDR3 totals 16 residues. V lost 5 bases to trimming and J lost 2 bases; unmatched junction nucleotides: 11. Germline values: CDR1 SEHNR, CDR2 FQNEAQ (reference sequence). CDR3 in amino acids: CASSPEDRALTYEQYF. CDR3 nucleotides: TGTGCCAGCAGCCCCGAGGACAGGGCCCTCACCTACGAGCAGTACTTC.

This chain links TRBV7-9 with TRBJ2-1; 9 positions match TRBD2. V lost 10 bases to trimming and J lost 6 bases; unmatched junction nucleotides: 13. In germline, CDR1 is SEHNR, CDR2 FQNEAQ (reference sequence). The CDR3 sequence is 15 residues long. The CDR3: CATEEWAGGRNEQFF. DNA for the CDR3: TGTGCCACGGAGGAGTGGGCGGGAGGGCGCAATGAGCAGTTCTTC.

The chain combines TRBV10-2 with TRBJ1-1; possibly TRBD1 for D (6 bases). Looked up from germline, CDR1 is WSHSY and CDR2 is SAAADI. V lost 6 bases to trimming and J lost 4 bases, with 18 bases between them. The CDR3 is 15 residues long. The CDR3 region is CASRRGTGIRTEAFF. As DNA, the CDR3 is TGCGCCAGCAGGAGGGGTACAGGGATTCGCACTGAAGCTTTCTTT.

The V gene is TRBV7-8, the J gene TRBJ1-4; D gene unclear. V lost 5 bases and J 2 bases, leaving 15 bases between the germline ends. Germline CDR1 reads SGHVS; CDR2 reads FQNEAQ. CDR3 size: 16 residues. CDR3 residues: CASSLTAILTNEKLFF. The CDR3 nucleotides are TGTGCCAGCAGCCTTACAGCGATCCTCACTAATGAAAAACTGTTTTTT.

This chain joins TRBV19 and TRBJ1-1; 8 bases match TRBD1. CDR1 is LNHDA and CDR2 is SQIVND in the germline V gene (reference sequence). This CDR3 has 16 residues. The J segment lost 4 bases and the V segment lost 1 base, leaving 8 bases of the junction unmatched. CDR3 region: CASSIATGQGGTEAFF. For the CDR3, the DNA is TGTGCCAGTAGTATAGCCACCGGACAGGGAGGCACTGAAGCTTTCTTT.

This chain joins TRBV5-4 and TRBJ1-1, with a weak D call TRBD1 (5 bases). CDR1 is SGHNT and CDR2 is YYREEE in the germline V gene (reference sequence). CDR3 length: 14 amino acids. Trimming pared 4 bases from V and 1 base from J, leaving 11 bases between. The CDR3 DNA reads TGTGCCAGCAGCGGGGGGACGGGGAACACTGAAGCTTTCTTT. Amino acid sequence: CASSGGTGNTEAFF.

The chain is built from TRBV9 and TRBJ1-1; possible D gene TRBD1, 5 bases. CDR3 length: 16 residues. Germline loops: CDR1 SGDLS, CDR2 YYNGEE. Trimming cost V 0 bases and J 1 base, with 13 bases left between them. CDR3 nucleotide sequence: TGTGCCAGCAGCGTAGAAGCGGGGGTCGGGAACACTGAAGCTTTCTTT. It yields the protein CASSVEAGVGNTEAFF.

The chain uses TRBV2 and TRBJ2-1, with D perhaps matching TRBD2 (7 bases). Per germline, CDR1 SNHLY and CDR2 FYNNEI. V was pared by 0 bases and J by 6 bases, with 15 bases between. This CDR3 has 16 amino acids. CDR3 bases: TGTGCCAGCAGTGAAGCGTGGACTAGGGGGTTCAATGAGCAGTTCTTC. Protein sequence: CASSEAWTRGFNEQFF.

The chain carries TRBV6-6 and TRBJ2-4, with D hard to call. Per germline, CDR1 MNHNY and CDR2 SVGAGI (reference sequence). The CDR3 is 11 amino acids. The V end was cut by 2 bases, the J end by 8 bases, with 4 bases between. The CDR3 DNA follows: TGTGCCAGCAGTTACATGGACATTCAGTACTTC. Translated, it gives CASSYMDIQYF.

A note on this clone: The sample carries other DNA sequences with the same CDR3. J is TRBJ2-7 and V is TRBV5-6; perhaps TRBD1 as D (5 bases). The ends were cut back, 0 bases at V and 3 bases at J, with 7 bases in the middle. This CDR3 is built from 13 residues. Germline V gene sequence: CDR1 SGHDT, CDR2 YYEEEE. CDR3 residues: CASSLAGIYEQYF. CDR3 DNA sequence: TGTGCCAGCAGCTTGGCAGGGATCTACGAGCAGTACTTC.

The gene calls are TRBV25-1 and TRBJ2-1, with D hard to call. V gave up 3 bases and J gave up 5 bases, with 8 bases separating them. Germline V gene data show CDR1 as MGHDK and CDR2 as SYGVNS. The CDR3 is 13 amino acids. CDR3 sequence reads: CASSDPGDNEQFF. Written as DNA, the CDR3 is TGTGCCAGCAGTGACCCAGGTGACAATGAGCAGTTCTTC.